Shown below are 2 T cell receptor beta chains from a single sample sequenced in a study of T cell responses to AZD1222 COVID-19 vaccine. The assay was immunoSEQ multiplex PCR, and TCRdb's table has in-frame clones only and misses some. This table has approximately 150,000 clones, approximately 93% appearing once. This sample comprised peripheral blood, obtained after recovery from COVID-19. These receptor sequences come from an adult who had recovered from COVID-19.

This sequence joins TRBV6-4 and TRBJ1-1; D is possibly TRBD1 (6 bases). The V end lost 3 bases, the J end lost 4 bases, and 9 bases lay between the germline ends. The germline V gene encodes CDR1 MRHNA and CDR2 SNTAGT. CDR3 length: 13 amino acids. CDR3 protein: CASSEGGGTEAFF. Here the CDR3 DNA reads TGTGCCAGCAGTGAAGGGGGGGGCACTGAAGCTTTCTTT.

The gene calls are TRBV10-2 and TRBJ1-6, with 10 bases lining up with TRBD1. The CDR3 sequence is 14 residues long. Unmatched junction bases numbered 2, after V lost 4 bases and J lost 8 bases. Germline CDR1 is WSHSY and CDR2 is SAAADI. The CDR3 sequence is CASSATGGDSPLHF. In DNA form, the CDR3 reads TGCGCCAGCAGTGCGACAGGGGGCGATTCACCCCTCCACTTT.